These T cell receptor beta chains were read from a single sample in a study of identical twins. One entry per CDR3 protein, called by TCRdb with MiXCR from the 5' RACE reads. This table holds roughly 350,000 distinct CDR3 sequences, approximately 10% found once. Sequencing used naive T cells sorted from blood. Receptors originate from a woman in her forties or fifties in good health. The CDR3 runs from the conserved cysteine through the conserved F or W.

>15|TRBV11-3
CASSPQGGLNTEAFF
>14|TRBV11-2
CASSTRDSSDTQYF
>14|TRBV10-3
CAISEEVGDYEQYF
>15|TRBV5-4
CASSSLAGVIDTQYF
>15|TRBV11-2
CASSLDRGGRETQYF
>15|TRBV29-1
CSVHTGLDMVGELFF
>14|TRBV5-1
CASRSTGNNSPLHF
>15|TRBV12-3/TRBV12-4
CASSITGRGSTEAFF
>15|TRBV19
CASSRGVAGAYEQYF
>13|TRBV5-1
CASSALTSNEQFF
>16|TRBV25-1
CASSEWRPNFQETQYF
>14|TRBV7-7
CASSPNSGSDEQFF
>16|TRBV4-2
CASSPRAGFLTSEAFF
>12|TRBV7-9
CASSVQNTEAFF
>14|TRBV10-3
CAIKAGGSTDTQYF
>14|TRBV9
CASSPLMRNNEQFF
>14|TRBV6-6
CASSYWAGQETQYF